This TCR beta chain originates from a study of T cell repertoires in cytomegalovirus infection. Study-level information: HLA-B-restricted CMV epitopes that are well studied, plus recently identified HLA-C-restricted ones, were used by the study. CMV infection and matching HLA type were both indicated by public TCR beta signatures. Study results and caveats: Across the ex vivo response, the dominant clonotypes were HLA-C-restricted CMV-specific TCR beta clonotypes. Carriers of CMV plus the relevant HLA were identified by cumulative public TCR beta family frequency.

Germline lookup yields CDR1 LGHNA and CDR2 YSLEER. Trimming left V 1 base short and J 1 base short, with 14 bases between. This CDR3 comprises 17 residues. Notes on this clonotype: Its target is not known.

TCRdb used MiXCR to reprocess the reads, holding one entry per CDR3 protein. Here the sample spans about 830,000 distinct CDR3 sequences, approximately 29% being singletons. The source of this sequence is a human donor in good health (CMV status not recorded). Some clones in this sample may be carry-over from other donors' samples. Sequencing used cultured CD8+ T cells from PBMCs, obtained from culture after CMV antigen stimulation. V gene TRBV4-3 combines with J gene TRBJ2-1; D gene uncertain. The CDR3 region is CASSQVSPLGSYNEQFF. In DNA, the CDR3 is TGCGCCAGCAGCCAAGTTTCCCCACTCGGGTCCTACAATGAGCAGTTCTTC.